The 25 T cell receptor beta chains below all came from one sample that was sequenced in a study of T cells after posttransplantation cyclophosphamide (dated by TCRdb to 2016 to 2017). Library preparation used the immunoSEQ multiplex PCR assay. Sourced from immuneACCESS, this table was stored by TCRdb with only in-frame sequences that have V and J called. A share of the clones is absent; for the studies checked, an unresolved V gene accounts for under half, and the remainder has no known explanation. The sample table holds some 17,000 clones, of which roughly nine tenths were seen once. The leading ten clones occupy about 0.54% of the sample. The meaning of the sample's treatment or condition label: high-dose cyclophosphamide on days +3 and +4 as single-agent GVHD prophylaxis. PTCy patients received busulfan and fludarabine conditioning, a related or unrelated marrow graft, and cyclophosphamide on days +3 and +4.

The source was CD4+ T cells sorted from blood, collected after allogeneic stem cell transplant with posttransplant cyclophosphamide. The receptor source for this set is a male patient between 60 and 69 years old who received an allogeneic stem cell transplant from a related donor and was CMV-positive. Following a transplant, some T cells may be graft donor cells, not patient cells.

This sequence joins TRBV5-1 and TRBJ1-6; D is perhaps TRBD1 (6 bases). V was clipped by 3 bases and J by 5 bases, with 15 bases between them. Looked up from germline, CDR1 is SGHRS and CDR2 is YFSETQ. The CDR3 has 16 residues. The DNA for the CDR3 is TGCGCCAGCAGCTCCCGAGGGACAACCGATAATTCACCCCTCCACTTT. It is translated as CASSSRGTTDNSPLHF.

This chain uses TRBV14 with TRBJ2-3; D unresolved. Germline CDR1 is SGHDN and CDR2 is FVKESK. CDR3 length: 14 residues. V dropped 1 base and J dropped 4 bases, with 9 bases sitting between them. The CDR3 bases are TGTGCCAGCAGCCAAGTAAGCTTGGCAGATACGCAGTATTTT. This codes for CASSQVSLADTQYF.

CDR3 sequence (DNA): TGTGCCAGCAGTTACCAGGGTCCTAATGAAAAACTGTTTTTT. This gives the protein CASSYQGPNEKLFF. V usage is TRBV6-6 and J usage is TRBJ1-4; D may be TRBD1 (5 bases). Trimming took 2 bases from V and 3 from J, leaving 7 bases between them. CDR3 length equals 14 residues. CDR1 and CDR2 from the germline V gene are MNHNY and SVGAGI (reference sequence).

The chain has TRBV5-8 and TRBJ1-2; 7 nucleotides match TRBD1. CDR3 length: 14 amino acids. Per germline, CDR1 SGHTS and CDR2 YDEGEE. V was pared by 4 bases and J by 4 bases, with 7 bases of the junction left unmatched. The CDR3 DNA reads TGTGCCAGCAGCCTGGGACAGATATTCTATGGCTACACCTTC. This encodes CASSLGQIFYGYTF. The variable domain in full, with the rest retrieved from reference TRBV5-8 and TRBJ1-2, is EAGVTQSPTHLIKTRGQQATLRCSPISGHTSVYWYQQALGLGLQFLLWYDEGEERNRGNFPPRFSGRQFPNYSSELNVNALELEDSALYLCASSLGQIFYGYTFGSGTRLTVV.

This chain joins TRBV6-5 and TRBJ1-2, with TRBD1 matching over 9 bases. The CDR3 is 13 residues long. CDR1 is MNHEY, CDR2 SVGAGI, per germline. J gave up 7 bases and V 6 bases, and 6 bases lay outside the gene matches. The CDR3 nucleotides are TGTGCCAGCAGGAAGACAGGGGGGTCTGGCTACACCTTC. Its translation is CASRKTGGSGYTF.

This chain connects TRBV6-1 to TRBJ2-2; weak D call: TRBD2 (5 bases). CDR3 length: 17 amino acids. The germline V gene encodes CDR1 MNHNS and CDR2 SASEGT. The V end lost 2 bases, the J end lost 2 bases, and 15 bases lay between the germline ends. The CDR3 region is CASSERAGGFNTGELFF. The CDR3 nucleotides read TGTGCCAGCAGTGAACGGGCAGGAGGATTCAACACCGGGGAGCTGTTTTTT.

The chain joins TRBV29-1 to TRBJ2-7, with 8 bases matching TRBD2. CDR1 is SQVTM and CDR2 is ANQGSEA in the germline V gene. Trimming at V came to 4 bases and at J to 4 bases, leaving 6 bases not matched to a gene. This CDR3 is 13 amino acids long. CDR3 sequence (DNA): TGCAGCGTTGGCCTAGCGGGCCGGTACGAGCAGTACTTC. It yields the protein CSVGLAGRYEQYF.

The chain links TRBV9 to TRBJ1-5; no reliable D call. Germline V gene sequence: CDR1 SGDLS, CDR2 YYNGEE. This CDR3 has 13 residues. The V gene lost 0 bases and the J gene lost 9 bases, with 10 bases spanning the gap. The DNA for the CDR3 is TGTGCCAGCAGCGTAGAACAGATGGGGCCCCAGCATTTT. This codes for CASSVEQMGPQHF.

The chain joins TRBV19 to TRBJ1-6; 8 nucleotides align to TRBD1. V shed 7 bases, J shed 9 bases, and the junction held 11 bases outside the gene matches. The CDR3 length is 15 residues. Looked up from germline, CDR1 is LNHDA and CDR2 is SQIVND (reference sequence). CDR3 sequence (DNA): TGTGCCAGTACCTCACGGCAGGGGGCAGGTTCACCCCTCCACTTT. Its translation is CASTSRQGAGSPLHF.

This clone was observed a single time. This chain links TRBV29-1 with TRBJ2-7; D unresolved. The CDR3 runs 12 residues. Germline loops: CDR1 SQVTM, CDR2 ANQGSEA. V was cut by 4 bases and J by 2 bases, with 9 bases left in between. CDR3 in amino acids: CSVVFVTYEQYF. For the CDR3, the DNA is TGCAGCGTTGTATTCGTTACCTACGAGCAGTACTTC.

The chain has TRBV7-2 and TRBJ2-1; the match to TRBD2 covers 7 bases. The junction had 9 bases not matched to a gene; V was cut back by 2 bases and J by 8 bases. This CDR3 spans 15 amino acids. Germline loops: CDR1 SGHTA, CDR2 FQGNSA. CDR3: CASSLLTAGFDEQFF. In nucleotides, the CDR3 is TGTGCCAGCAGCTTACTTACAGCGGGGTTCGATGAGCAGTTCTTC.

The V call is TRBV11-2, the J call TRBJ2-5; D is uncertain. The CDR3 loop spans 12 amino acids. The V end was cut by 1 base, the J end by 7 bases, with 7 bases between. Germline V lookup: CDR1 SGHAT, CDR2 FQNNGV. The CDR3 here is CASSLGAGTQYF. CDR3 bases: TGTGCCAGCAGCTTAGGGGCCGGGACCCAGTACTTC.

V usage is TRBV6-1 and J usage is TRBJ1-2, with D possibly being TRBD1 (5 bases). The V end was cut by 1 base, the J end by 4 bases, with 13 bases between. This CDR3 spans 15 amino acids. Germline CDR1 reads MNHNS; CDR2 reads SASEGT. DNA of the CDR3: TGTGCCAGCAGTGAAGGGGTAGGGGTTACCTATGGCTACACCTTC. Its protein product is CASSEGVGVTYGYTF.

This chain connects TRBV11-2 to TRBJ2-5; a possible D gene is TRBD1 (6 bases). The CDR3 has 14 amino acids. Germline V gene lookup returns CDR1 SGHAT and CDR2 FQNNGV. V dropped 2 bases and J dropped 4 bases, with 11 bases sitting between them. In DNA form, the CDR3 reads TGTGCCAGCAGCTTAAACCTAGGGGGAGAGACCCAGTACTTC. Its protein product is CASSLNLGGETQYF.

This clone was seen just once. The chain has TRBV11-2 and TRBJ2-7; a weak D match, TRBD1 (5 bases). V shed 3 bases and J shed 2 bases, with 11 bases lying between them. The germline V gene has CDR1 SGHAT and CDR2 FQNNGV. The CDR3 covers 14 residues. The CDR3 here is CASSLAGKPYEQYF. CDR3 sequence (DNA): TGTGCCAGCAGCTTGGCAGGGAAACCCTACGAGCAGTACTTC. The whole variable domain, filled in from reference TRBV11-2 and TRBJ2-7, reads EAGVAQSPRYKIIEKRQSVAFWCNPISGHATLYWYQQILGQGPKLLIQFQNNGVVDDSQLPKDRFSAERLKGVDSTLKIQPAKLEDSAVYLCASSLAGKPYEQYFGPGTRLTVT.

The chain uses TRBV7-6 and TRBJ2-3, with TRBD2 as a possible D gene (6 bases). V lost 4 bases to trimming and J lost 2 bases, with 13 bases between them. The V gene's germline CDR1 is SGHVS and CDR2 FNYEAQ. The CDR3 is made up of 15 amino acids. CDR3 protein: CASSYRGVFTDTQYF. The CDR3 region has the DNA TGTGCCAGCAGCTACCGCGGGGTATTCACAGATACGCAGTATTTT.

The CDR3: CASSPLQGLGVGGYTF. The CDR3 bases are TGTGCCAGCAGTCCTCTACAGGGGTTGGGTGTGGGGGGCTACACCTTC. The gene calls are TRBV2 and TRBJ1-2, with TRBD1 matching over 7 bases. V was clipped by 5 bases and J by 8 bases; unmatched bases: 17. The CDR3 length is 16 residues. From germline, CDR1 is SNHLY and CDR2 FYNNEI.

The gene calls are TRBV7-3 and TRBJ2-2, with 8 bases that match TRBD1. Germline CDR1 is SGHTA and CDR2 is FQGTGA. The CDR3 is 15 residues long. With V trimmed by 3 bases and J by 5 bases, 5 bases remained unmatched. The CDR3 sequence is CASSLGQAGTGELFF. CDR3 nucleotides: TGTGCCAGCAGCTTGGGACAGGCGGGGACCGGGGAGCTGTTTTTT.

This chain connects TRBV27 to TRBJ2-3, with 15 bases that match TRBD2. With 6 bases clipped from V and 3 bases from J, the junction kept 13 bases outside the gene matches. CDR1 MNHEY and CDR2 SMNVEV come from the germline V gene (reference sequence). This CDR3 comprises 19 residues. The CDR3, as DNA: TGTGCCAGCAGAAGAGGACTAGCGGGGGGGCCCACCTCGACAGATACGCAGTATTTT. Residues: CASRRGLAGGPTSTDTQYF.

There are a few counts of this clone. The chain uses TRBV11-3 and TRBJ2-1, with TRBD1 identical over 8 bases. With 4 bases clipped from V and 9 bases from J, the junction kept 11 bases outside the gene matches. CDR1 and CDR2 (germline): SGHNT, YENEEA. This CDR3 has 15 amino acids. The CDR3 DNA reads TGTGCCAGCAGCTCCTTTGGGCAGGGGGCAGGTGAGCAGTTCTTC. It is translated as CASSSFGQGAGEQFF.

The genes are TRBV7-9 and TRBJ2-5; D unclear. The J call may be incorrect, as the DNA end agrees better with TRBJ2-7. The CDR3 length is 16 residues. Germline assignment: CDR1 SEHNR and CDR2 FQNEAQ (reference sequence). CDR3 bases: TGTGCCAGCAGCTTAGCAGGCCAGCGAAGCTCCTACGAGCAGTACTTC. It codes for CASSLAGQRSSYEQYF.

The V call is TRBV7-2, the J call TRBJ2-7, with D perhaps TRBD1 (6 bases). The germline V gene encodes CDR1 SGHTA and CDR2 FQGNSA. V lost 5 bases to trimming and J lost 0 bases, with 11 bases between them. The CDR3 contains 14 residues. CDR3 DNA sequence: TGTGCCAGCAGCCGGGACAAAGCCTCCTACGAGCAGTACTTC. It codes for CASSRDKASYEQYF.

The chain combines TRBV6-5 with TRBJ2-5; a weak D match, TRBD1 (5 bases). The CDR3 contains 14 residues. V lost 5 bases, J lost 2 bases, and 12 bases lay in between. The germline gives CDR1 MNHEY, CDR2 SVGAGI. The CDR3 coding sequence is TGTGCCAGCAGTCGCGACAGCCGACAAGAGACCCAGTACTTC. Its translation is CASSRDSRQETQYF.

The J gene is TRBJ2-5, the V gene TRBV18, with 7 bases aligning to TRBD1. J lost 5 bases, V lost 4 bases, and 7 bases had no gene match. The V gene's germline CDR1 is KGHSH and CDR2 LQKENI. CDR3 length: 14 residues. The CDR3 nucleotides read TGTGCCAGCTCACTCCGACAGGGAGACGAGACCCAGTACTTC. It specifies CASSLRQGDETQYF.

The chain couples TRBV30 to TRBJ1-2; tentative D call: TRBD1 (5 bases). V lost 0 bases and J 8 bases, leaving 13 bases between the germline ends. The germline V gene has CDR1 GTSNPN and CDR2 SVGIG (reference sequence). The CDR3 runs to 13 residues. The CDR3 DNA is TGTGCCTGGAGTGTACAGGCAGGGCAAGGCTACACCTTC. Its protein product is CAWSVQAGQGYTF.